The source of this T cell receptor beta chain is a study of CD8+ T cells in alopecia areata. The CDR3 sequence is 14 residues long. Germline V lookup: CDR1 MNHEY, CDR2 SVGAGI. V was trimmed by 0 bases and J by 4 bases, leaving 6 bases between them. As the sequencing template, cDNA was produced by extracting RNA and reverse transcribing it. Libraries were prepared by immunoSEQ multiplex PCR; TCRdb keeps only in-frame clonotypes and omits some of them. The data hold approximately 210,000 clones, with approximately 65% observed a single time. Indicated treatment: oral pan-JAK inhibitor, 5-10 mg twice daily.

The chain couples TRBV6-5 to TRBJ2-2, with a weak D call TRBD2 (6 bases). This receptor was taken from a human donor with alopecia areata. Sample: CD4+ T cells sorted from blood, taken at approximately week 44, from a patient treated with tofacitinib. CDR3 in DNA: TGTGCCAGCAGTTACTCGGGGGGCACCGGGGAGCTGTTTTTT. Translating it yields CASSYSGGTGELFF.